This record looks at one T cell receptor (beta chain) sequence and its context. Authors' processing steps: Reference gene primer amplification in the assay estimated nucleated cell counts. Assay: immunoSEQ multiplex PCR; the TCRdb copy retains only in-frame clones and omits some. Clonal size and the V and J genes are those of that table, whereas D and trimming came from the DNA. The data hold 200,000 or so clones, with roughly four fifths observed a single time. This sample stems from a study of blood T cell repertoires in COVID-19. Study-level information: Nucleic acid was either cDNA or gDNA, and it came from T cells, B-cell-depleted T cells, or PBMCs.

CDR1 is SQVTM, CDR2 ANQGSEA, per germline. Trimming removed 5 bases at V and 1 base at J, with 8 bases between. The CDR3 extends over 12 amino acids. The chain carries TRBV29-1 and TRBJ1-1, with a tentative D call TRBD1 (5 bases). The clonotype originates from a woman aged 25 to 39 with acute or convalescent COVID-19. Sequenced input: peripheral blood. CDR3 loop: CSVTTGNTEAFF. CDR3 coding DNA: TGCAGCGTTACTACAGGGAACACTGAAGCTTTCTTT.